These 27 T cell receptor beta chains came from one sample sequenced in a study of CD8 T cells in Susac syndrome. An input of roughly 0.5 to 1 ug of RNA was subjected to reverse transcription using random hexamers. One entry per CDR3 protein results from TCRdb running MiXCR on the immunoSEQ multiplex PCR reads. This table holds 180,000 or so distinct CDR3 sequences, 90% to 97% found once. Material for sequencing was CD4+ T cells from PBMCs. These receptors originate from a human donor with multiple sclerosis.

This CDR3 reads CSVGGAYEQYF. CDR3 sequence (DNA): TGCAGCGTTGGGGGGGCCTACGAGCAGTACTTC. The chain has TRBV29-1 and TRBJ2-7; maybe TRBD2 (6 bases). Looked up from germline, CDR1 is SQVTM and CDR2 is ANQGSEA. With 4 bases removed from V and 2 bases from J, the gap between germline ends came to 6 bases. CDR3 size: 11 residues.

The chain recombines TRBV28 with TRBJ2-7; no clear D gene. The CDR3 loop spans 13 amino acids. Germline V gene sequence: CDR1 MDHEN, CDR2 SYDVKM. Trimming took off 4 bases at V and 3 bases at J, with 10 bases between the two ends. The CDR3 reads CASSSHTYYEQYF. The CDR3 region has the DNA TGTGCCAGCAGTTCTCACACCTACTACGAGCAGTACTTC.

This chain links TRBV20-1 with TRBJ2-4; D is perhaps TRBD2 (6 bases). This CDR3 contains 13 residues. In germline, CDR1 is DFQATT, CDR2 SNEGSKA (reference sequence). The ends were cut back, 2 bases at V and 4 bases at J, with 9 bases in the middle. DNA for the CDR3: TGCAGTGCTAGACGGCTAGCGAAAAACATTCAGTACTTC. Amino acids: CSARRLAKNIQYF.

The CDR3 loop is CAWSGPPHEQFF. CDR3 nucleotides: TGTGCCTGGAGTGGCCCCCCACATGAGCAGTTCTTC. This rearrangement joins TRBV30 to TRBJ2-1; D is uncertain. V shed 1 base and J shed 8 bases, with 9 bases lying between them. Germline CDR1 and CDR2: GTSNPN and SVGIG (reference sequence). This CDR3 is 12 amino acids long.

The chain joins TRBV5-6 to TRBJ1-6; D remains ambiguous. Trimming shortened V by 3 bases and J by 0 bases, and 10 bases separated the two germline ends. Germline V gene lookup returns CDR1 SGHDT and CDR2 YYEEEE. The CDR3 extends over 16 amino acids. CDR3 in DNA: TGTGCCAGCAGCTCCACTGGTAGCTCCTATAATTCACCCCTCCACTTT. Protein product: CASSSTGSSYNSPLHF.

The chain couples TRBV29-1 to TRBJ2-5; D gene uncertain. The V and J ends lost 6 bases and 0 bases respectively, with 11 bases between them. The CDR3 spans 13 residues. Germline values: CDR1 SQVTM, CDR2 ANQGSEA. CDR3: CSVRSGYQETQYF. DNA for the CDR3: TGCAGCGTCCGTTCTGGGTACCAAGAGACCCAGTACTTC.

DNA for the CDR3: TGTGCCAGCAGCTCAAACAATAGCGGGGGACTGTACTTC. It translates to CASSSNNSGGLYF. The chain has TRBV6-5 and TRBJ2-5, with 9 bases aligning to TRBD2. The V segment lost 6 bases and the J segment 13 bases; nucleotides outside the gene matches: 12. Germline V CDR1 and CDR2: MNHEY, SVGAGI. This CDR3 comprises 13 residues.

The sample holds one count of this clonotype. The V call is TRBV29-1, the J call TRBJ2-5; D is unclear. The CDR3 contains 14 residues. The germline V gene encodes CDR1 SQVTM and CDR2 ANQGSEA. V lost 1 base, J lost 7 bases, and 16 bases lay in between. CDR3 amino acids: CSVEVGSGGSTQYF. In DNA form, the CDR3 reads TGCAGCGTTGAAGTGGGCTCGGGCGGATCGACCCAGTACTTC.

The rearrangement joins TRBV20-1 to TRBJ2-5; 9 nucleotides line up with TRBD2. The CDR3 is 15 residues long. The junction had 5 bases not matched to a gene; V was cut back by 1 base and J by 2 bases. In germline, CDR1 is DFQATT, CDR2 SNEGSKA (reference sequence). The CDR3: CSARGLAGSQETQYF. The CDR3 region has the DNA TGCAGTGCTAGAGGCCTAGCGGGGAGTCAAGAGACCCAGTACTTC.

The chain combines TRBV20-1 with TRBJ2-3; D might be TRBD1 (6 bases). Germline V gene data show CDR1 as DFQATT and CDR2 as SNEGSKA (reference sequence). CDR3 length equals 15 residues. V was pared by 2 bases and J by 0 bases, with 12 bases between. CDR3 nucleotides: TGCAGTGCTAGACTGGACAGACCTAGCACAGATACGCAGTATTTT. Encoded protein: CSARLDRPSTDTQYF.

The genes are TRBV7-9 and TRBJ1-2; D remains ambiguous. Trimming cost V 5 bases and J 6 bases, with 19 bases left between them. This CDR3 is built from 15 residues. CDR1 is SEHNR and CDR2 is FQNEAQ in the germline V gene (reference sequence). CDR3 nucleotide sequence: TGTGCCAGCAGCCCAGACGGGCCCACTAGGCATGGCTACACCTTC. This sequence encodes CASSPDGPTRHGYTF.

The chain is built from TRBV30 and TRBJ2-5, with 8 bases matching TRBD1. The CDR3 runs 13 residues. CDR1 GTSNPN and CDR2 SVGIG come from the germline V gene (reference sequence). The V gene end was trimmed by 8 bases and the J gene end by 2 bases; junction bases not matched to a gene: 7. The CDR3 coding sequence is TGTGCCCTGGACAGGGTCGGTCAAGAGACCCAGTACTTC. Its translation: CALDRVGQETQYF.

The chain has TRBV7-2 and TRBJ2-7; D is unresolved. In germline, CDR1 is SGHTA, CDR2 FQGNSA. The V and J ends lost 6 bases and 2 bases respectively, with 8 bases between them. The CDR3 consists of 12 residues. CDR3 nucleotide sequence: TGTGCCAGCAGTCACAACACCTACGAGCAGTACTTC. This sequence encodes CASSHNTYEQYF.

The gene calls are TRBV29-1 and TRBJ1-5, with 10 bases that match TRBD1. The germline CDR1 and CDR2 sequences are SQVTM and ANQGSEA. This CDR3 comprises 13 residues. The trim removed 4 bases at V and 5 bases at J, leaving 2 bases unmatched. The CDR3 sequence is CSVADRGDQPQHF. CDR3 DNA: TGCAGCGTTGCGGACAGGGGGGATCAGCCCCAGCATTTT.

The chain links TRBV18 to TRBJ1-2; D is unclear. Germline-derived CDR1 and CDR2 are KGHSH and LQKENI. The CDR3 runs to 14 residues. V lost 4 bases to trimming and J lost 5 bases, with 14 bases between them. For the CDR3, the DNA is TGTGCCAGCTCACACCCGGCTCAACGGTATGGCTACACCTTC. It encodes CASSHPAQRYGYTF.

The gene calls are TRBV12-3 or TRBV12-4 and TRBJ1-2; 9 nucleotides match TRBD1. This CDR3 spans 15 amino acids. With V trimmed by 3 bases and J by 4 bases, 6 bases remained unmatched. The CDR3 protein is CASSLSGQGVYGYTF. CDR3 nucleotide sequence: TGTGCCAGCAGTTTGTCGGGACAGGGAGTCTATGGCTACACCTTC.

V is TRBV29-1 and J is TRBJ1-1; no firm D call. Germline V gene lookup returns CDR1 SQVTM and CDR2 ANQGSEA. V was cut by 4 bases and J by 2 bases, with 14 bases left in between. The CDR3 covers 14 residues. The CDR3 region is CSVASGRGNTEAFF. CDR3 nucleotide sequence: TGCAGCGTTGCCTCGGGGAGAGGAAACACTGAAGCTTTCTTT.

V and J are TRBV7-9 and TRBJ2-1; 8 bases match TRBD2. Germline CDR1 SEHNR, CDR2 FQNEAQ (reference sequence). The CDR3 is 13 amino acids. V was clipped by 5 bases and J by 6 bases; unmatched bases: 3. The CDR3 here is CASSLREGNEQFF. DNA for the CDR3: TGTGCCAGCAGCCTCCGGGAGGGCAATGAGCAGTTCTTC.

J is TRBJ2-3 and V is TRBV11-1, with D hard to call. Trimming shortened V by 5 bases and J by 3 bases, and 12 bases separated the two germline ends. CDR3 length: 14 amino acids. The germline V gene has CDR1 SGHAT and CDR2 FQDESV (reference sequence). CDR3 bases: TGTGCCAGCAGCCATCCTCTGAGGACAGATACGCAGTATTTT. It yields the protein CASSHPLRTDTQYF.

Regarding this clonotype: Likely a read error: the CDR3 ends without its conserved phenylalanine or tryptophan. The J gene is TRBJ1-2, the V gene TRBV7-2, with TRBD1 matching 7 bases. The CDR3 runs to 13 residues. Germline CDR1 SGHTA, CDR2 FQGNSA. Trimming cost V 5 bases and J 2 bases; bases outside gene matches: 2. CDR3 nucleotides: TGTGCCAGCAGCCCGGACAGGAACTATGGCTACACCCTC. Its translation: CASSPDRNYGYTL.

The genes are TRBV5-6 and TRBJ2-1; TRBD2 aligns across 8 bases. The V gene end was trimmed by 4 bases and the J gene end by 3 bases; junction bases not matched to a gene: 6. Germline CDR1 is SGHDT and CDR2 is YYEEEE. The CDR3 is 15 amino acids. The CDR3 nucleotides are TGTGCCAGCAGCCTAAGGACTAGCTTCTACAATGAGCAGTTCTTC. Protein sequence: CASSLRTSFYNEQFF.

The chain recombines TRBV29-1 with TRBJ1-4; D gene ambiguous. V lost 5 bases and J 3 bases, leaving 7 bases between the germline ends. This CDR3 region has 12 residues. Germline V gene sequence: CDR1 SQVTM, CDR2 ANQGSEA. CDR3 nucleotide sequence: TGCAGCGTTCAACAGTCTAATGAAAAACTGTTTTTT. Translated: CSVQQSNEKLFF.

The rearrangement uses TRBV12-3 or TRBV12-4 and TRBJ1-1, with 8 bases fitting TRBD1. This CDR3 spans 15 amino acids. The J segment lost 2 bases and the V segment lost 6 bases, leaving 8 bases of the junction unmatched. The CDR3 DNA reads TGTGCCAGCAGCATAGCAGGGGGCGTCAACACTGAAGCTTTCTTT. Translation: CASSIAGGVNTEAFF.

This clonotype has just one count. The chain employs TRBV20-1 and TRBJ1-6; TRBD1 matches 9 bases. The CDR3 is 14 amino acids. The V segment lost 3 bases and the J segment 7 bases; nucleotides outside the gene matches: 4. Germline CDR1 DFQATT, CDR2 SNEGSKA (reference sequence). DNA of the CDR3: TGCAGTGCTAGCGACACAGGGGGCAATTCACCCCTCCACTTT. Its translation: CSASDTGGNSPLHF.

This clonotype was recorded only once. The chain employs TRBV7-9 and TRBJ1-4; D not resolved. Germline V CDR1 and CDR2: SEHNR, FQNEAQ (reference sequence). Trimming cost V 4 bases and J 7 bases, with 13 bases left between them. CDR3 size: 14 residues. The CDR3 is CASSSSGPGEKLFF. The CDR3 DNA reads TGTGCCAGCAGCTCCAGTGGGCCGGGTGAAAAACTGTTTTTT.

The chain combines TRBV20-1 with TRBJ2-7; 8 bases are a match to TRBD2. The germline CDR1 and CDR2 sequences are DFQATT and SNEGSKA (reference sequence). The CDR3 runs to 14 residues. J was trimmed by 5 bases and V by 3 bases; bases with no gene match: 9. CDR3 in amino acids: CSARNAIGGDEQYF. Written as DNA, the CDR3 is TGCAGTGCTAGGAACGCTATCGGGGGGGACGAGCAGTACTTC.

This chain uses TRBV7-3 with TRBJ2-3; D remains unclear. Germline V CDR1 and CDR2: SGHTA, FQGTGA. V was clipped by 1 base and J by 4 bases, with 9 bases between them. The CDR3 is 14 residues long. The CDR3 DNA sequence: TGTGCCAGCAGCTTAAGGGGTCCGGCAGATACGCAGTATTTT. Translated: CASSLRGPADTQYF.